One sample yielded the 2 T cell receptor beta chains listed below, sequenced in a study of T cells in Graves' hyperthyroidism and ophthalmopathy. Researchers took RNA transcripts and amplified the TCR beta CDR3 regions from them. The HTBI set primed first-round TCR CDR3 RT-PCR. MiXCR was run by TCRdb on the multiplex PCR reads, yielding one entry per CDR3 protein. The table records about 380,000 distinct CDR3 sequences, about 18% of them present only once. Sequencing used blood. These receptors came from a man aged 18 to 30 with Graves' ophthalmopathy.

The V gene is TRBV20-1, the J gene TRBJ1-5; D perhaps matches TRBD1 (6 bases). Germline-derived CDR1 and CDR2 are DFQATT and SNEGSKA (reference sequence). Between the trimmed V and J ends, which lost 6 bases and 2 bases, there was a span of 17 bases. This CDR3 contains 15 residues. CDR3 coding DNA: TGCAGTGCACCCCGGGGGGGCGAAGGCAATCAGCCCCAGCATTTT. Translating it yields CSAPRGGEGNQPQHF.

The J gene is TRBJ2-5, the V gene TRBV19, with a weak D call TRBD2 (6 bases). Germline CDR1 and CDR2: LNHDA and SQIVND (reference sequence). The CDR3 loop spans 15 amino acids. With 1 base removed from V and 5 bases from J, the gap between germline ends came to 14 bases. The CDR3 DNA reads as TGTGCCAGTAGTATAGGTCCCGGGGGAGAGGAGACCCAGTACTTC. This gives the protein CASSIGPGGEETQYF. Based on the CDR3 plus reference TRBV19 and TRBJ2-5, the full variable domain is DGGITQSPKYLFRKEGQNVTLSCEQNLNHDAMYWYRQDPGQGLRLIYYSQIVNDFQKGDIAEGYSVSREKKESFPLTVTSAQKNPTAFYLCASSIGPGGEETQYFGPGTRLLVL.